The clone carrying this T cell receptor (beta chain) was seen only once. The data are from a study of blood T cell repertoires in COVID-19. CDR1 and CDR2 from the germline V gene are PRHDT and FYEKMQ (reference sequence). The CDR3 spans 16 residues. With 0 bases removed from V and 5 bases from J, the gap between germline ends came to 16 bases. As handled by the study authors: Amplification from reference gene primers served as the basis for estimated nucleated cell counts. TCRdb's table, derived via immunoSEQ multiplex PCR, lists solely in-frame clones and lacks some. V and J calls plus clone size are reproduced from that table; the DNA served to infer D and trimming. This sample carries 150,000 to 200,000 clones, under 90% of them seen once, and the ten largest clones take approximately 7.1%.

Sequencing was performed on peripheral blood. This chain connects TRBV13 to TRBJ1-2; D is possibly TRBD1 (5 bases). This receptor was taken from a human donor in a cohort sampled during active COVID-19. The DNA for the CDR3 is TGTGCCAGCAGCTTAGGCCGGGGGACGGCGCCTTATGGCTACACCTTC. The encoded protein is CASSLGRGTAPYGYTF.